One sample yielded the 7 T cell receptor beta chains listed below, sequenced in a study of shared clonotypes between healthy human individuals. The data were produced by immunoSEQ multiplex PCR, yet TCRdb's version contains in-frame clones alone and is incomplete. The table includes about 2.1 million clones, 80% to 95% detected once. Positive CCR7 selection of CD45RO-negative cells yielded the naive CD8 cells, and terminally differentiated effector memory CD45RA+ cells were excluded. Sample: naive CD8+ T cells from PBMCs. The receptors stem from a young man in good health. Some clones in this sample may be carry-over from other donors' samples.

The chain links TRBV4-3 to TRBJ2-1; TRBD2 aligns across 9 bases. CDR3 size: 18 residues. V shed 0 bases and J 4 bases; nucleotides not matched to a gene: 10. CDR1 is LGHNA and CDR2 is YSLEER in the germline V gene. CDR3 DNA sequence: TGCGCCAGCAGCCAAGATCAGACTAGCGGAGGGGCTTACAATGAGCAGTTCTTC. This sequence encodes CASSQDQTSGGAYNEQFF.

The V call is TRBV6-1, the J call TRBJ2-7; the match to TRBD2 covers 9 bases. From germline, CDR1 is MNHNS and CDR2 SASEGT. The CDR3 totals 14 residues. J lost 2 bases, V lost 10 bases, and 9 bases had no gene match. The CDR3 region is CATQIAGDPYEQYF. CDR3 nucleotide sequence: TGTGCCACACAGATAGCGGGAGATCCCTACGAGCAGTACTTC.

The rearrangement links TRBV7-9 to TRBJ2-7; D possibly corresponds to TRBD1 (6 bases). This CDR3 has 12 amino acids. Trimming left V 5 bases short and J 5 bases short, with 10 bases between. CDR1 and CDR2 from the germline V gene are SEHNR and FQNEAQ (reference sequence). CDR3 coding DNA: TGTGCCAGCAGCATGGGACAAAACGAGCAGTACTTC. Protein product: CASSMGQNEQYF.

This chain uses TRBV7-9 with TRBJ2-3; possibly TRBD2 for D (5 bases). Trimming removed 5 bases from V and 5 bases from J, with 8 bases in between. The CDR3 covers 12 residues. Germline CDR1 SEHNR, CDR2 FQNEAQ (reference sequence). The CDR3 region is CASSRGKDTQYF. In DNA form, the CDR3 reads TGTGCCAGCAGCAGAGGGAAAGATACGCAGTATTTT.

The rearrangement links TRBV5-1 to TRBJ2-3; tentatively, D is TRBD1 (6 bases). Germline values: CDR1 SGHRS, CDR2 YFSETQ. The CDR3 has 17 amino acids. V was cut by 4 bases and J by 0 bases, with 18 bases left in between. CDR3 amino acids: CASSIRNRDWSTDTQYF. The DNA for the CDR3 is TGCGCCAGCAGCATTCGAAACAGGGATTGGAGCACAGATACGCAGTATTTT. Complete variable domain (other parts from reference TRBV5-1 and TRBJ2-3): KAGVTQTPRYLIKTRGQQVTLSCSPISGHRSVSWYQQTPGQGLQFLFEYFSETQRNKGNFPGRFSGRQFSNSRSEMNVSTLELGDSALYLCASSIRNRDWSTDTQYFGPGTRLTVL.

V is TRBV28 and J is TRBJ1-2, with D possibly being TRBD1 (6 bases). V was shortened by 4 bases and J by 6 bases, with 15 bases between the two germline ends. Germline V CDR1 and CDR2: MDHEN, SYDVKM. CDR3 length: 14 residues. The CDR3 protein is CASSYIQGKDGYTF. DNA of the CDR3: TGTGCCAGCAGTTACATACAGGGAAAGGATGGCTACACCTTC.

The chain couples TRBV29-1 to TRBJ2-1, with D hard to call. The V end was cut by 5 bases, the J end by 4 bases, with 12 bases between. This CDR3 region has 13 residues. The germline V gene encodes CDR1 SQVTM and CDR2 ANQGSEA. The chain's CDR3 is CSVKTPIYNEQFF. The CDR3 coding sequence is TGCAGCGTTAAGACTCCGATTTACAATGAGCAGTTCTTC.